Each of the 2 T cell receptor beta chains below was sequenced from the same sample in a study of beta chain features in type 1 diabetes. Sequencing targeted expressed TCRB transcripts, as all isolated RNA had been reverse transcribed. Method: immunoSEQ multiplex PCR; TCRdb's copy keeps in-frame clones and lacks some. Seen here are about 240,000 clones, 27% observed once, and the top ten hold approximately 4%. The sample comprised central memory CD4+ T cells from blood. These receptors originate from a man aged 30 to 39 in good health.

The chain carries TRBV5-1 and TRBJ2-3; possibly TRBD2 for D (6 bases). The V end was cut by 0 bases, the J end by 2 bases, with 13 bases between. The CDR3 spans 16 residues. Per the germline V gene, CDR1 is SGHRS and CDR2 is YFSETQ. The DNA of the CDR3 is TGCGCCAGCAGCTTGGCCGGGGGTGGGAACACAGATACGCAGTATTTT. It is translated as CASSLAGGGNTDTQYF.

This clone has a handful of counts. Within the sample, other DNA sequences also encode this same CDR3. This rearrangement joins TRBV29-1 to TRBJ2-5; 11 bases fit TRBD1. Germline V gene data show CDR1 as SQVTM and CDR2 as ANQGSEA. CDR3 length: 15 amino acids. V shed 0 bases and J 5 bases; nucleotides not matched to a gene: 5. The CDR3 region is CSVEDRTGGRETQYF. In DNA form, the CDR3 reads TGCAGCGTTGAAGACCGGACAGGGGGCCGGGAGACCCAGTACTTC.